The sequence of this T cell receptor (beta chain) was determined in a study of T cell repertoires in cytomegalovirus infection. The sample holds many counts of this clonotype. From the reads, TCRdb called clonotypes with MiXCR, one entry per CDR3 protein. This table has approximately 500,000 distinct CDR3 sequences, 16% appearing once. The sequencing input was CD8+ T cells from PBMCs. This TCR was sampled from a human donor in good health (CMV status not recorded). Some clones in this sample may be carry-over from other donors' samples.

CDR3 nucleotide sequence: TGTGCCAGCAGTTTAAGGCAGATCGAGCAGTACTTC. Translating it yields CASSLRQIEQYF. The chain employs TRBV12-3 or TRBV12-4 and TRBJ2-7; D unclear. Trimming cost V 2 bases and J 6 bases, with 8 bases left between them. The CDR3 sequence is 12 residues long.